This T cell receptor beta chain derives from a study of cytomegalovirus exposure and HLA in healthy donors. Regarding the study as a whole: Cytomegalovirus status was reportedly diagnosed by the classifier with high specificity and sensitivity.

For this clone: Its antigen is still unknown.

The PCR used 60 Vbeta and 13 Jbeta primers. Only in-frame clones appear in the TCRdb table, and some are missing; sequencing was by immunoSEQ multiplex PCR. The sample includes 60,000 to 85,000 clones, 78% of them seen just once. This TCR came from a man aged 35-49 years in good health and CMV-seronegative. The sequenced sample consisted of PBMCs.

The CDR3 nucleotides are TGTGCCAGCAGCCGGGGGGGGACTGGGGCCAACGTCCTGACTTTC. Amino acid sequence: CASSRGGTGANVLTF. The chain links TRBV27 to TRBJ2-6, with 8 bases identical to TRBD2. This CDR3 is built from 15 residues. Trimming removed 6 bases from V and 2 bases from J; junction bases left unmatched: 3. Germline V gene lookup returns CDR1 MNHEY and CDR2 SMNVEV (reference sequence).